One and the same sample provided the 28 T cell receptor beta chains below, sequenced in a study of beta chain features in type 1 diabetes. Study-level findings and limits: Among patients with Type 1 diabetes, TCRB CDR3s were moderately but significantly shorter in every one of the four CD4+ subsets.

The whole isolated RNA underwent reverse transcription, so sequencing captured expressed TCRB transcripts. Here immunoSEQ multiplex PCR was the method, and the copy in TCRdb shows in-frame clones only, minus some. The table lists about 710,000 clones, 11% to 15% of them singletons. These TCRs are of unknown antigen specificity. The sequenced sample consisted of naive CD4+ T cells from blood. These receptors were collected from a man younger than 35 with type 1 diabetes.

This rearrangement joins TRBV2 to TRBJ2-7, with 11 bases matching TRBD2. V was clipped by 1 base and J by 5 bases; unmatched bases: 4. Germline V gene data show CDR1 as SNHLY and CDR2 as FYNNEI. CDR3 size: 15 residues. CDR3 protein: CASSEVTSGIHEQYF. The CDR3 DNA sequence: TGTGCCAGCAGTGAAGTGACTAGCGGGATCCACGAGCAGTACTTC.

This clone turned up a few times. The CDR3 sequence is CASKTPGQGYTGELFF. CDR3 bases: TGTGCCAGTAAGACTCCGGGACAGGGGTACACCGGGGAGCTGTTTTTT. J is TRBJ2-2 and V is TRBV27, with TRBD1 matching 10 bases. Germline assignment: CDR1 MNHEY and CDR2 SMNVEV (reference sequence). V dropped 9 bases and J dropped 3; count of bases not matched to a gene: 10. The length of the CDR3 is 16 residues.

This clone showed up just a few times. The chain is built from TRBV10-3 and TRBJ2-1, with 8 bases lining up with TRBD1. The length of the CDR3 is 15 residues. V shed 4 bases, J shed 10 bases, and the junction held 12 bases outside the gene matches. The germline CDR1 and CDR2 sequences are ENHRY and SYGVKD. The CDR3 protein is CAISGTAGQELEQFF. The CDR3 DNA reads TGTGCCATCAGTGGAACGGCGGGACAGGAATTAGAGCAGTTCTTC.

This clone was observed a handful of times. The gene calls are TRBV4-3 and TRBJ1-2, with unresolved D. V shed 0 bases and J shed 8 bases, with 13 bases lying between them. Germline values: CDR1 LGHNA, CDR2 YSLEER. The CDR3 is made up of 14 amino acids. In nucleotides, the CDR3 is TGCGCCAGCAGCCAAGATAATCGTCGCGGAGGCTACACCTTC. Its translation: CASSQDNRRGGYTF.

This clone has a handful of counts. The chain links TRBV30 to TRBJ2-3; 8 bases agree with TRBD1. The CDR3 is 15 residues long. CDR1 GTSNPN and CDR2 SVGIG come from the germline V gene (reference sequence). The V gene end was trimmed by 0 bases and the J gene end by 5 bases; junction bases not matched to a gene: 7. The CDR3 region has the DNA TGTGCCTGGAGTGTTCCAGGGGGCGCGGTAGATACGCAGTATTTT. Translating gives CAWSVPGGAVDTQYF. Looking up the rest from reference TRBV30 and TRBJ2-3 gives the full variable domain: SQTIHQWPATLVQPVGSPLSLECTVEGTSNPNLYWYRQAAGRGLQLLFYSVGIGQISSEVPQNLSASRPQDRQFILSSKKLLLSDSGFYLCAWSVPGGAVDTQYFGPGTRLTVL.

This clone was counted only a few times. The chain joins TRBV2 to TRBJ2-1; weak D call: TRBD2 (6 bases). The CDR3 contains 12 residues. Germline V gene data show CDR1 as SNHLY and CDR2 as FYNNEI. The V end was cut by 1 base, the J end by 13 bases, with 11 bases between. The CDR3 sequence is CASSEGTSRQFF. The CDR3 region has the DNA TGTGCCAGCAGTGAAGGCACTAGCCGTCAGTTCTTC.

This clone was picked up a small number of times. The J gene is TRBJ2-1, the V gene TRBV7-8, with D perhaps TRBD2 (6 bases). CDR1 SGHVS and CDR2 FQNEAQ come from the germline V gene. Trimming removed 3 bases at V and 3 bases at J, with 9 bases between. The length of the CDR3 is 14 residues. CDR3 bases: TGTGCCAGCAGCTTGACTAGTCTCTACAATGAGCAGTTCTTC. Protein product: CASSLTSLYNEQFF.

The chain is built from TRBV14 and TRBJ2-1; weak D call: TRBD2 (5 bases). V was cut by 6 bases and J by 4 bases, with 19 bases left in between. Germline values: CDR1 SGHDN, CDR2 FVKESK. The length of the CDR3 is 16 residues. CDR3 in DNA: TGTGCCAGCAGTCCACCCCTAGCTCAACCATACAATGAGCAGTTCTTC. Translation: CASSPPLAQPYNEQFF. The full variable domain, in which reference TRBV14 and TRBJ2-1 provide the parts outside the CDR3, is EAGVTQFPSHSVIEKGQTVTLRCDPISGHDNLYWYRRVMGKEIKFLLHFVKESKQDESGMPNNRFLAERTGGTYSTLKVQPAELEDSGVYFCASSPPLAQPYNEQFFGPGTRLTVL.

This clone was seen a handful of times. The same CDR3 arises from other DNA sequences in this sample as well. The chain carries TRBV5-1 and TRBJ2-3; a possible D gene is TRBD2 (5 bases). Germline CDR1 is SGHRS and CDR2 is YFSETQ. Between the trimmed V and J ends, which lost 2 bases and 2 bases, there was a span of 9 bases. This CDR3 contains 14 residues. Here the CDR3 DNA reads TGCGCCAGCAGCTTCCTGCGGGCCACAGATACGCAGTATTTT. Protein: CASSFLRATDTQYF.

This clone was detected a few times. This chain connects TRBV7-9 to TRBJ1-6; D might be TRBD1 (5 bases). There are 15 residues in the CDR3. Trimming left V 6 bases short and J 8 bases short, with 17 bases between. Germline loops: CDR1 SEHNR, CDR2 FQNEAQ (reference sequence). In nucleotides, the CDR3 is TGTGCCAGCAGTTTCCGACGCTTGGGGGATTCACCCCTCCACTTT. This encodes CASSFRRLGDSPLHF. Drawing the rest from reference TRBV7-9 and TRBJ1-6, the complete variable domain is DTGVSQNPRHKITKRGQNVTFRCDPISEHNRLYWYRQTLGQGPEFLTYFQNEAQLEKSRLLSDRFSAERPKGSFSTLEIQRTEQGDSAMYLCASSFRRLGDSPLHFGNGTRLTVT.

The rearrangement links TRBV13 to TRBJ1-2, with TRBD1 matching 8 bases. The CDR3 is made up of 15 amino acids. V dropped 2 bases and J dropped 5; count of bases not matched to a gene: 7. Germline values: CDR1 PRHDT, CDR2 FYEKMQ (reference sequence). The CDR3 coding sequence is TGTGCCAGCAGCTTACTGACAGGGGAAATATATGGCTACACCTTC. This encodes CASSLLTGEIYGYTF.

This clone was found a few times. The J gene is TRBJ1-2, the V gene TRBV2; D is possibly TRBD1 (6 bases). Germline CDR1 and CDR2: SNHLY and FYNNEI. The CDR3 is made up of 12 amino acids. V was shortened by 8 bases and J by 7 bases, with 14 bases between the two germline ends. The CDR3 sequence is CASRKGGAGYTF. The CDR3, as DNA: TGTGCCAGCCGCAAAGGGGGGGCTGGCTACACCTTC.

V is TRBV10-3 and J is TRBJ2-3, with TRBD2 identical over 11 bases. This CDR3 is built from 16 residues. V gave up 4 bases and J gave up 2 bases; unmatched junction bases: 5. Germline loops: CDR1 ENHRY, CDR2 SYGVKD. CDR3: CAISAMTSGNTDTQYF. CDR3 coding DNA: TGTGCCATCAGTGCAATGACTAGCGGGAACACAGATACGCAGTATTTT.

This clone has more than one count but fewer than ten. The rearrangement links TRBV7-2 to TRBJ1-1; a possible D gene is TRBD1 (6 bases). V gave up 3 bases and J gave up 4 bases, with 12 bases separating them. The CDR3 spans 14 residues. Looked up from germline, CDR1 is SGHTA and CDR2 is FQGNSA. The CDR3 loop is CASSFLRGGTEAFF. The CDR3, as DNA: TGTGCCAGCAGCTTTCTTAGGGGGGGCACTGAAGCTTTCTTT.

The sample holds a few counts of this clone. This chain links TRBV2 with TRBJ2-1; TRBD1 matches 10 bases. The CDR3 totals 12 residues. CDR1 and CDR2 (germline): SNHLY, FYNNEI. Trimming removed 6 bases from V and 8 bases from J; junction bases left unmatched: 1. The CDR3 DNA reads as TGTGCCAGCAGGGACAGGGGGGATGAGCAGTTCTTC. Residues: CASRDRGDEQFF.

The chain recombines TRBV28 with TRBJ1-5; D unresolved. Trimming removed 5 bases at V and 11 bases at J, with 16 bases between. The germline V gene encodes CDR1 MDHEN and CDR2 SYDVKM. CDR3 length equals 13 residues. The CDR3 nucleotides are TGTGCCAGCAGTCCTGGACGGCTAGGGTCCCAGCATTTT. Translation gives CASSPGRLGSQHF.

For the CDR3, the DNA is TGCGCCAGCAGCCCCGCGGAGAACACTGAAGCTTTCTTT. The encoded protein is CASSPAENTEAFF. The J gene is TRBJ1-1, the V gene TRBV5-1; D is unclear. CDR1 and CDR2 from the germline V gene are SGHRS and YFSETQ. V lost 4 bases and J lost 1, with 8 bases in between. The CDR3 runs to 13 residues.

This clone came up a few times. In DNA form, the CDR3 reads TGCAGCGTTCCAATTCAACAGGGCGCCGGGGAGCTGTTTTTT. Residues: CSVPIQQGAGELFF. The J gene is TRBJ2-2, the V gene TRBV29-1; possible D gene TRBD1, 6 bases. This CDR3 contains 14 residues. Germline CDR1 reads SQVTM; CDR2 reads ANQGSEA. The V end was cut by 5 bases, the J end by 6 bases, with 16 bases between.

In its sample, this clone was seen a few times. This chain connects TRBV7-8 to TRBJ2-5; possibly TRBD1 or TRBD2 for D (5 bases each). This CDR3 has 11 residues. The V end lost 8 bases, the J end lost 5 bases, and 9 bases lay between the germline ends. Looked up from germline, CDR1 is SGHVS and CDR2 is FQNEAQ. The CDR3 sequence: CASLGTETQYF. In DNA, the CDR3 is TGTGCCAGCCTGGGGACGGAGACCCAGTACTTC.

The CDR3 reads CASIGGGLGNQPQHF. The CDR3 DNA is TGTGCCAGCATCGGAGGGGGCTTGGGCAATCAGCCCCAGCATTTT. The chain uses TRBV28 and TRBJ1-5; TRBD1 matches 7 bases. The CDR3 covers 15 residues. Germline V gene lookup returns CDR1 MDHEN and CDR2 SYDVKM. The junction had 8 bases not matched to a gene; V was cut back by 7 bases and J by 2 bases.

This clone has only a few counts. The chain is built from TRBV4-3 and TRBJ1-2, with 9 bases matching TRBD1. The trim removed 2 bases at V and 4 bases at J, leaving 8 bases unmatched. The CDR3 is made up of 16 amino acids. The germline V gene encodes CDR1 LGHNA and CDR2 YSLEER. CDR3 amino acids: CASSQNHRGLVYGYTF. Written as DNA, the CDR3 is TGCGCCAGCAGCCAAAATCACAGGGGGCTTGTCTATGGCTACACCTTC.

This clone was detected only a few times. This rearrangement joins TRBV29-1 to TRBJ2-3; D not certain. The CDR3 covers 14 residues. Germline V gene lookup returns CDR1 SQVTM and CDR2 ANQGSEA. V lost 7 bases, J lost 0 bases, and 14 bases lay in between. The DNA of the CDR3 is TGCAGCGCTGACTTAACTTCTAGCACAGATACGCAGTATTTT. Its translation: CSADLTSSTDTQYF.

This chain connects TRBV11-3 to TRBJ2-1; D not resolved. Germline V gene sequence: CDR1 SGHNT, CDR2 YENEEA. CDR3 length: 15 residues. Trimming took off 1 base at V and 0 bases at J, with 7 bases between the two ends. CDR3 loop: CASSLGQGSYNEQFF. CDR3 sequence (DNA): TGTGCCAGCAGCTTAGGCCAAGGCTCCTACAATGAGCAGTTCTTC. The whole variable domain, remainder taken from reference TRBV11-3 and TRBJ2-1, is EAGVVQSPRYKIIEKKQPVAFWCNPISGHNTLYWYLQNLGQGPELLIRYENEEAVDDSQLPKDRFSAERLKGVDSTLKIQPAELGDSAVYLCASSLGQGSYNEQFFGPGTRLTVL.

This clone was observed a handful of times. This chain joins TRBV30 and TRBJ1-2; unclear D gene. CDR1 is GTSNPN and CDR2 is SVGIG in the germline V gene (reference sequence). The CDR3 loop spans 13 amino acids. The V gene lost 2 bases and the J gene lost 4 bases, with 11 bases spanning the gap. The CDR3 loop is CAWSFGLSYGYTF. The CDR3 nucleotides read TGTGCCTGGAGTTTTGGACTCTCCTATGGCTACACCTTC.

The sample holds a few counts of this clone. Other DNA sequences in the sample encode the same CDR3. The CDR3 DNA reads TGTGCCAGCAGCTTAACAGGGGGTCAGCCCCAGCATTTT. Amino acid sequence: CASSLTGGQPQHF. The genes are TRBV7-2 and TRBJ1-5; 8 bases line up with TRBD1. This CDR3 spans 13 amino acids. CDR1 is SGHTA and CDR2 is FQGNSA in the germline V gene. The J segment lost 6 bases and the V segment lost 2 bases, leaving 0 bases of the junction unmatched.

Details on this clone: Other DNA sequences within the sample encode an identical CDR3. This chain uses TRBV7-2 with TRBJ2-3, with a tentative D call TRBD2 (5 bases). The CDR3 is 14 residues long. CDR1 SGHTA and CDR2 FQGNSA come from the germline V gene. V was shortened by 0 bases and J by 5 bases, with 9 bases between the two germline ends. The CDR3 sequence is CASSLARGIDTQYF. CDR3 DNA: TGTGCCAGCAGCTTAGCCCGGGGAATAGATACGCAGTATTTT.

The chain recombines TRBV9 with TRBJ2-1; D call uncertain. CDR1 is SGDLS and CDR2 is YYNGEE in the germline V gene. This CDR3 region has 12 residues. The V gene lost 0 bases and the J gene lost 11 bases, with 9 bases spanning the gap. CDR3 in amino acids: CASSVGNSKQFF. Written as DNA, the CDR3 is TGTGCCAGCAGCGTAGGGAACTCTAAGCAGTTCTTC.

This clone was picked up a small number of times. The chain has TRBV2 and TRBJ2-1; no clear D gene. V lost 5 bases and J lost 8, with 7 bases in between. The CDR3 spans 11 residues. CDR1 and CDR2 (germline): SNHLY, FYNNEI. The CDR3 region has the DNA TGTGCCAGCAGTCAGTATGATGAGCAGTTCTTC. The encoded protein is CASSQYDEQFF.